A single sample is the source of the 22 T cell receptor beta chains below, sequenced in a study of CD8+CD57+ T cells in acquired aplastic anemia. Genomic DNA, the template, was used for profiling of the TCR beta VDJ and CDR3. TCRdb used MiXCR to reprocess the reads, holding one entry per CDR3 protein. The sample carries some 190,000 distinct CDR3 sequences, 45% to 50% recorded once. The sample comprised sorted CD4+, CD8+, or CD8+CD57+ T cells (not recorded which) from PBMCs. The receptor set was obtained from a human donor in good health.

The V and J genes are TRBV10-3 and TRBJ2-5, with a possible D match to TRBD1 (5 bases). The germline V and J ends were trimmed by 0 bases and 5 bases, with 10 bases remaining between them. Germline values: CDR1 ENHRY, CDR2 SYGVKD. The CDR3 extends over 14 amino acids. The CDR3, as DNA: TGTGCCATCAGTGAGTCTGTTTCAGGGGAGACCCAGTACTTC. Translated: CAISESVSGETQYF.

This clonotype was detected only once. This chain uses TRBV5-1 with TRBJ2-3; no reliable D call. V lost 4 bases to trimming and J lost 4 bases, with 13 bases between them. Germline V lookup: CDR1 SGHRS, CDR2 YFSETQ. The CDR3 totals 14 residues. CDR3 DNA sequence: TGCGCCAGCAGCCCGCAGTCTGTCGCAGATACGCAGTATTTT. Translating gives CASSPQSVADTQYF.

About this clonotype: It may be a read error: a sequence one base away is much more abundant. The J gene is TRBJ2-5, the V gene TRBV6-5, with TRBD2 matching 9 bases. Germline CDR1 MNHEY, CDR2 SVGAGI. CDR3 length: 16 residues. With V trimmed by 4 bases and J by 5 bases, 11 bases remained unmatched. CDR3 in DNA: TGTGCCAGCAGTTGCGGGGCGGCGGGAGGGCAGGAGACCCAGTACTTC. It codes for CASSCGAAGGQETQYF.

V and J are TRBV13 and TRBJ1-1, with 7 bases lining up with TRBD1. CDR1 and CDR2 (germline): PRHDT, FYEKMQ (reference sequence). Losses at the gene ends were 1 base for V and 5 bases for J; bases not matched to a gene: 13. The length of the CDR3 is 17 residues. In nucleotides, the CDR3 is TGTGCCAGCAGCTTAGAGAGGGGGAGACAGGGCTATACTGAAGCTTTCTTT. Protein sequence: CASSLERGRQGYTEAFF.

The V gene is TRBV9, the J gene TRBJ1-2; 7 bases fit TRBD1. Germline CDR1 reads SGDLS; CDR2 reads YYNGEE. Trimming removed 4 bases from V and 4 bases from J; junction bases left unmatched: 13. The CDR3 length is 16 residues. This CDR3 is CASSWDSQTGSYGYTF. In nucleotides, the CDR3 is TGTGCCAGCAGCTGGGACAGCCAAACGGGGAGCTATGGCTACACCTTC.

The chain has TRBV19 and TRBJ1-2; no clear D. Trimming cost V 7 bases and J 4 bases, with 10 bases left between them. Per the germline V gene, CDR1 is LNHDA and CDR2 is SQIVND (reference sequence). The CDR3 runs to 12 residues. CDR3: CASMHSGYGYTF. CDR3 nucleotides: TGTGCCAGTATGCACTCGGGCTATGGCTACACCTTC.

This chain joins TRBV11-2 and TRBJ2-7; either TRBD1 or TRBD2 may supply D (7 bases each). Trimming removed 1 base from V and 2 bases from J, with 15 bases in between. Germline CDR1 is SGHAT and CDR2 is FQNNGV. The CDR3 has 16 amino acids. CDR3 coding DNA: TGTGCCAGCAGCTTAGGGGGGGGGACAGTCGCCTACGAGCAGTACTTC. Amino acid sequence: CASSLGGGTVAYEQYF.

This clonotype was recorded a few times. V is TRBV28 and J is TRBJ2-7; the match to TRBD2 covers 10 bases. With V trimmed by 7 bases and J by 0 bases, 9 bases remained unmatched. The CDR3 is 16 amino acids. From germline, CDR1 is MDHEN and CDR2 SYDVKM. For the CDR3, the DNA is TGTGCCAGCAACTCCGCGGGACTAGCGATCTCCTACGAGCAGTACTTC. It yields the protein CASNSAGLAISYEQYF. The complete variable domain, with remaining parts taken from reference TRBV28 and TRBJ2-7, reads DVKVTQSSRYLVKRTGEKVFLECVQDMDHENMFWYRQDPGLGLRLIYFSYDVKMKEKGDIPEGYSVSREKKERFSLILESASTNQTSMYLCASNSAGLAISYEQYFGPGTRLTVT.

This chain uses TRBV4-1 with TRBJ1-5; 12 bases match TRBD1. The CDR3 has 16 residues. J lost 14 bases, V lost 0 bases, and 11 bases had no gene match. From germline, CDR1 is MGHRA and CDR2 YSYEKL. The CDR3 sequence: CASSQDSRGQGALEHF. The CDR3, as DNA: TGCGCCAGCAGCCAAGATAGCAGGGGACAGGGGGCGCTTGAGCATTTT.

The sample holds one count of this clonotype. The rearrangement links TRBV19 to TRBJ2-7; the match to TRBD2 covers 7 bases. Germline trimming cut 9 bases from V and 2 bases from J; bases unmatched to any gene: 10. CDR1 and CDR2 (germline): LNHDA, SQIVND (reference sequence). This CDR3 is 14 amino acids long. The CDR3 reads CASSFGGWTYEQYF. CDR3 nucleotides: TGTGCCAGCAGTTTCGGGGGGTGGACCTACGAGCAGTACTTC.

CDR3 coding DNA: TGTGCCATCAGTCAAAAGCGGGGGTCGAACACCGGGGAGCTGTTTTTT. Translation: CAISQKRGSNTGELFF. V is TRBV10-3 and J is TRBJ2-2; 8 bases are a match to TRBD2. The J segment lost 0 bases and the V segment lost 5 bases, leaving 5 bases of the junction unmatched. The CDR3 contains 16 residues. Germline V gene data show CDR1 as ENHRY and CDR2 as SYGVKD.

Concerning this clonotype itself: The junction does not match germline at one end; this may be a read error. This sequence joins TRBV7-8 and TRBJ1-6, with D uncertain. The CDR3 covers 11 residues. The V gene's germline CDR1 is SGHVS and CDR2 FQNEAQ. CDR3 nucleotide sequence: TGTGCCAGCAGCTCAGATTCACCCTTCCACTTT. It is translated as CASSSDSPFHF.

The CDR3 sequence is CASSISGTPNQPQHF. The CDR3 nucleotides read TGTGCCAGTAGTATCTCCGGGACACCCAATCAGCCCCAGCATTTT. V and J are TRBV19 and TRBJ1-5; D is possibly TRBD1 (6 bases). V was pared by 3 bases and J by 3 bases, with 12 bases between. Germline V CDR1 and CDR2: LNHDA, SQIVND (reference sequence). The CDR3 contains 15 residues.

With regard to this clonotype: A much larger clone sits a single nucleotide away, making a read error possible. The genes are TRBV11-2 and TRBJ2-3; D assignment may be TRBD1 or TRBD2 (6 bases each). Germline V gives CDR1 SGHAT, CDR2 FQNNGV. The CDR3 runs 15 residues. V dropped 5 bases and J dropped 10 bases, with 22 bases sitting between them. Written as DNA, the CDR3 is TGTGCCAGCAGCCCCGGGGGTGGGGGGCTGGATGCGCAGTATTTT. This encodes CASSPGGGGLDAQYF.

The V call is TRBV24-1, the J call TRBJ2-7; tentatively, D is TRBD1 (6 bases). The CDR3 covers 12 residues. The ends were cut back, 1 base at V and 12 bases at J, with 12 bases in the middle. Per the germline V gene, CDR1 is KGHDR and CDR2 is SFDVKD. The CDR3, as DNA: TGTGCCACCAGTGATTTCGTGGGCAGGGGGTACTTC. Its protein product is CATSDFVGRGYF.

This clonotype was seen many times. The CDR3 DNA reads TGTGCCACCAGTGATCGGGGGACTAGCGGGCACTCTAGCACAGATACGCAGTATTTT. Translated, it gives CATSDRGTSGHSSTDTQYF. The J gene is TRBJ2-3, the V gene TRBV24-1; 12 bases are shared with TRBD2. CDR1 and CDR2 (germline): KGHDR, SFDVKD. V was pared by 3 bases and J by 0 bases, with 9 bases of the junction left unmatched. The CDR3 extends over 19 amino acids.

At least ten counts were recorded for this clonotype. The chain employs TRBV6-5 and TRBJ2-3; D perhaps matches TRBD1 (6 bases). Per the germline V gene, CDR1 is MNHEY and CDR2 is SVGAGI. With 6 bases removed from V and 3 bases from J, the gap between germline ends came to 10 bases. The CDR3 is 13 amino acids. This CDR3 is CASRYTGTDTQYF. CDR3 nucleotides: TGTGCCAGCAGGTACACAGGGACAGATACGCAGTATTTT.

DNA for the CDR3: TGTGCCAGCAGTTTCCTTGTGCTCCGTGGGCGAAGCAATCAGCCCCAGCATTTT. Amino acids: CASSFLVLRGRSNQPQHF. The V gene is TRBV28, the J gene TRBJ1-5; D unresolved. The CDR3 runs 18 residues. The germline V gene encodes CDR1 MDHEN and CDR2 SYDVKM. V lost 3 bases and J lost 1, with 19 bases in between.

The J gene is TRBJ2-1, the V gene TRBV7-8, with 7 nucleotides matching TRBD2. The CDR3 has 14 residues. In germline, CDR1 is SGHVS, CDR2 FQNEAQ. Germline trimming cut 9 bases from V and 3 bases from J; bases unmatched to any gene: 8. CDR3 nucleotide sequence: TGTGCCAGTGCCCCAGGGAGGGACTACAATGAGCAGTTCTTC. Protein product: CASAPGRDYNEQFF.

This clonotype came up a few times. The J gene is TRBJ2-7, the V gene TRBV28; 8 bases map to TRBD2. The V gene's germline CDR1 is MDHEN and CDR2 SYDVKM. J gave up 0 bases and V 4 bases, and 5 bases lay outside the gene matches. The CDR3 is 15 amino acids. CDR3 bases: TGTGCCAGCAGTTCGCCAACTAGCGGCTCCTACGAGCAGTACTTC. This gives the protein CASSSPTSGSYEQYF. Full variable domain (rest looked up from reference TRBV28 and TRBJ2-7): DVKVTQSSRYLVKRTGEKVFLECVQDMDHENMFWYRQDPGLGLRLIYFSYDVKMKEKGDIPEGYSVSREKKERFSLILESASTNQTSMYLCASSSPTSGSYEQYFGPGTRLTVT.

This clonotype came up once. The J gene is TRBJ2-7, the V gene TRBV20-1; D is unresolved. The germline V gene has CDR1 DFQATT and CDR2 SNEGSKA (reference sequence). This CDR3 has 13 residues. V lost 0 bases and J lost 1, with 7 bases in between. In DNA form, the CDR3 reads TGCAGTGCTAGAGACACTCCGTCCTACGAGCAGTACTTC. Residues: CSARDTPSYEQYF.

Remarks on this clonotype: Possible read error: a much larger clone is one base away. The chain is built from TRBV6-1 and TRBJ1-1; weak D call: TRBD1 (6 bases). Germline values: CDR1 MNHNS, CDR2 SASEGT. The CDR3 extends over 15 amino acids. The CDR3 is CASSQGTTGWTEALF. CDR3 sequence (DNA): TGTGCCAGCAGTCAGGGGACGACAGGTTGGACTGAAGCTCTCTTT.